The 19 T cell receptor beta chains below all came from one sample that was sequenced in a study of patients and donors after allogeneic stem cell transplantation. One entry per CDR3 protein results from TCRdb running MiXCR on the RT-PCR reads. The repertoire holds some 880,000 distinct CDR3 sequences, with about a sixth as singletons. Sequencing was carried out using blood, either unsorted or a sorted T cell fraction (not recorded which). The receptor set was obtained from a human donor who was either an allogeneic HSCT recipient or a stem cell or donor lymphocyte infusion donor (not recorded which). It is not recorded whose cells these are; they may come from a transplant donor.

This sequence joins TRBV12-3 or TRBV12-4 and TRBJ2-1; 14 bases fit TRBD2. V lost 6 bases and J lost 8; bases outside the gene matches: 12. CDR3 length: 17 residues. CDR3 bases: TGTGCCAGCAGGGGGGACAGAGGACTAGCGGGGGGCTATGAGCAGTTCTTC. As protein: CASRGDRGLAGGYEQFF.

V and J are TRBV6-1 and TRBJ2-2, with D perhaps TRBD1 (6 bases). In germline, CDR1 is MNHNS, CDR2 SASEGT. The CDR3 runs to 14 residues. V gave up 7 bases and J gave up 4 bases, with 13 bases separating them. CDR3 coding DNA: TGTGCCAGCACCCTCCGAGGGGGCACCGGGGAGCTGTTTTTT. Translating it yields CASTLRGGTGELFF.

The chain has TRBV24-1 and TRBJ2-3, with D maybe TRBD2 (5 bases). Per the germline V gene, CDR1 is KGHDR and CDR2 is SFDVKD. The V end was cut by 0 bases, the J end by 6 bases, with 12 bases between. The CDR3 consists of 15 residues. This CDR3 is CATSDLGLSLDTQYF. DNA of the CDR3: TGTGCCACCAGTGATTTGGGACTTTCACTCGATACGCAGTATTTT.

V usage is TRBV6-5 and J usage is TRBJ2-7; 8 nucleotides agree with TRBD1. Germline CDR1 is MNHEY and CDR2 is SVGAGI. V trimming: 0 bases; J trimming: 5 bases; junction bases outside the gene matches: 3. CDR3 length: 14 amino acids. DNA for the CDR3: TGTGCCAGCAGTTACTCGCAGGGGGCGAACGAGCAGTACTTC. This codes for CASSYSQGANEQYF.

The table lists this clonotype with a few counts. The chain links TRBV7-2 to TRBJ2-2; D gene unclear. CDR1 is SGHTA, CDR2 FQGNSA, per germline. The CDR3 spans 13 residues. Trimming removed 5 bases at V and 6 bases at J, with 10 bases between. CDR3 region: CASSRSPPGELFF. The CDR3 DNA sequence: TGTGCCAGCAGCCGATCTCCGCCCGGGGAGCTGTTTTTT.

The rearrangement links TRBV20-1 to TRBJ2-1; D gene unclear. The CDR3 totals 12 residues. Germline V CDR1 and CDR2: DFQATT, SNEGSKA (reference sequence). V shed 5 bases and J shed 8 bases, with 13 bases lying between them. CDR3 protein: CSAAPENYEQFF. CDR3 nucleotides: TGCAGTGCTGCACCGGAGAACTATGAGCAGTTCTTC.

The rearrangement uses TRBV6-1 and TRBJ2-3; 7 bases agree with TRBD1. The germline V gene has CDR1 MNHNS and CDR2 SASEGT. The CDR3 length is 17 residues. Trimming at V came to 6 bases and at J to 0 bases, leaving 12 bases not matched to a gene. The CDR3 nucleotides read TGTGCCAGCAGCTTGACCGAGGGGGCGGCTAGCACAGATACGCAGTATTTT. This gives the protein CASSLTEGAASTDTQYF.

This clonotype was observed once. V and J are TRBV6-5 and TRBJ2-1; perhaps TRBD2 as D (7 bases). Per germline, CDR1 MNHEY and CDR2 SVGAGI. The CDR3 length is 16 residues. The V end lost 1 base, the J end lost 8 bases, and 18 bases lay between the germline ends. The DNA for the CDR3 is TGTGCCAGCAGTTACTGGGGGGGCGAAGGCCGCGATGAGCAGTTCTTC. Residues: CASSYWGGEGRDEQFF.

This clonotype has a handful of counts. V usage is TRBV11-2 and J usage is TRBJ2-7; 7 bases align to TRBD1. Germline-derived CDR1 and CDR2 are SGHAT and FQNNGV. The length of the CDR3 is 15 residues. The J segment lost 4 bases and the V segment lost 5 bases, leaving 11 bases of the junction unmatched. CDR3 bases: TGTGCCAGCAGCCGGACCGGGACAGCAAGATACGAGCAGTACTTC. This codes for CASSRTGTARYEQYF. Full variable domain (rest looked up from reference TRBV11-2 and TRBJ2-7): EAGVAQSPRYKIIEKRQSVAFWCNPISGHATLYWYQQILGQGPKLLIQFQNNGVVDDSQLPKDRFSAERLKGVDSTLKIQPAKLEDSAVYLCASSRTGTARYEQYFGPGTRLTVT.

This chain links TRBV7-9 with TRBJ1-1; D is undetermined. The CDR3 runs 14 residues. The germline V gene has CDR1 SEHNR and CDR2 FQNEAQ (reference sequence). Trimming removed 3 bases at V and 0 bases at J, with 8 bases between. CDR3 bases: TGTGCCAGCAGCTTGGGCAACATGAACACTGAAGCTTTCTTT. Encoded protein: CASSLGNMNTEAFF.

In this sample, this clonotype turned up a few times. J is TRBJ2-1 and V is TRBV9; 7 positions agree with TRBD2. This CDR3 comprises 15 residues. Germline V gene sequence: CDR1 SGDLS, CDR2 YYNGEE. After removal of 4 bases from V and 5 bases from J, the junction contained 9 bases not matched to a gene. CDR3 sequence reads: CASSPIAGTNNEQFF. CDR3 sequence (DNA): TGTGCCAGCAGCCCCATAGCGGGCACTAACAATGAGCAGTTCTTC.

This clonotype was detected only a few times. This sequence joins TRBV24-1 and TRBJ2-7, with TRBD2 as a possible D gene (5 bases). V lost 9 bases, J lost 7 bases, and 24 bases lay in between. Germline values: CDR1 KGHDR, CDR2 SFDVKD. CDR3 length: 15 amino acids. The DNA of the CDR3 is TGTGCCACCTCCCCAGCCCTAGCCCACCATAGGGAGCAGTACTTC. Translating gives CATSPALAHHREQYF.

This clonotype was seen more than once but under ten times. The chain combines TRBV20-1 with TRBJ2-7; 8 nucleotides align to TRBD2. CDR1 is DFQATT and CDR2 is SNEGSKA in the germline V gene (reference sequence). This CDR3 contains 14 residues. V shed 6 bases and J 2 bases; nucleotides not matched to a gene: 9. CDR3 coding DNA: TGCAGTGCGGTCCTAAGCGGGAGCCCCTACGAGCAGTACTTC. Residues: CSAVLSGSPYEQYF.

The chain links TRBV5-1 to TRBJ2-5; D gene uncertain. The germline V and J ends were trimmed by 3 bases and 5 bases, with 8 bases remaining between them. CDR1 is SGHRS, CDR2 YFSETQ, per germline. The CDR3 runs to 12 residues. In nucleotides, the CDR3 is TGCGCCAGCAGCTCGGGCGTGGAGACCCAGTACTTC. Amino acids: CASSSGVETQYF.

J is TRBJ1-1 and V is TRBV6-2 or TRBV6-3; TRBD1 aligns across 8 bases. Trimming cost V 1 base and J 4 bases; bases outside gene matches: 8. In germline, CDR1 is MNHEY, CDR2 SVGEGT. The CDR3 loop spans 16 amino acids. The CDR3 DNA is TGTGCCAGCAGTTACTTCGCAGGGGGCTATAGCACTGAAGCTTTCTTT. Translated, it gives CASSYFAGGYSTEAFF.

The chain uses TRBV12-3 or TRBV12-4 and TRBJ2-1; no clear D gene. The length of the CDR3 is 14 residues. Trimming removed 8 bases at V and 4 bases at J, with 15 bases between. The DNA of the CDR3 is TGTGCCAGCGCGTCACGGGCGGTGTACAATGAGCAGTTCTTC. It codes for CASASRAVYNEQFF.

The genes are TRBV21-1 and TRBJ1-2; the table's TRBD1 call for D was not verified on the DNA. TRBV21-1 is a pseudogene locus. The CDR3 consists of 14 residues. The CDR3 loop is CASSRTGGGYGYTF. The CDR3 DNA reads as TGTGCCAGCAGCCGAACAGGGGGGGGCTATGGCTACACCTTC.

This clonotype turned up a few times. The chain joins TRBV29-1 to TRBJ2-2; a possible D gene is TRBD2 (5 bases). CDR1 and CDR2 (germline): SQVTM, ANQGSEA. The CDR3 totals 12 residues. With 4 bases removed from V and 7 bases from J, the gap between germline ends came to 10 bases. CDR3 bases: TGCAGCGTTGTGGGAAGCGGCGGGGAGCTGTTTTTT. It encodes CSVVGSGGELFF.

For this clonotype: This could be a read error, since a much larger clone is one nucleotide away. This rearrangement joins TRBV12-3 or TRBV12-4 to TRBJ2-1, with D hard to call. The CDR3 contains 14 residues. The CDR3 region is CASRPKGSYNERFF. The CDR3 coding sequence is TGTGCCAGCAGACCAAAAGGATCCTACAATGAGCGGTTCTTC.